These 18 T cell receptor beta chains came from one sample sequenced in a study of blood T cell repertoires in COVID-19 (TCRdb year 2020). The library was made by the immunoSEQ multiplex PCR assay. Sourced from immuneACCESS, this table was stored by TCRdb with only in-frame sequences that have V and J called. A share of the clones is absent; for the studies checked, an unresolved V gene accounts for under half, and the remainder has no known explanation. In all, the sample holds approximately 200,000 clones, and roughly 89% of those were seen once. In total, the top ten clones hold about 2.1% of the sample. Source material: PBMCs or T cells enriched from blood (not recorded which). The receptors stem from a woman aged 40 to 50 with acute COVID-19.

The chain joins TRBV12-5 to TRBJ2-2; D perhaps matches TRBD2 (6 bases). The CDR3 consists of 15 residues. Trimming shortened V by 7 bases and J by 6 bases, and 18 bases separated the two germline ends. Germline CDR1 reads LGHNT; CDR2 reads FRNRAP. CDR3 sequence reads: CASDLGGREAGELFF. The CDR3 coding sequence is TGTGCTAGTGACCTCGGCGGCAGGGAGGCCGGGGAGCTGTTTTTT.

The gene calls are TRBV7-6 and TRBJ1-2, with D maybe TRBD1 (5 bases). Trimming pared 1 base from V and 2 bases from J, leaving 5 bases between. Germline CDR1 is SGHVS and CDR2 is FNYEAQ. The CDR3 consists of 13 residues. The CDR3 DNA sequence: TGTGCCAGCAGCTTAGGACAGAACTATGGCTACACCTTC. Translating it yields CASSLGQNYGYTF.

The chain joins TRBV15 to TRBJ1-2; D possibly corresponds to TRBD1 (5 bases). The V end was cut by 4 bases, the J end by 1 base, with 13 bases between. This CDR3 is 15 amino acids long. The germline CDR1 and CDR2 sequences are LNHNV and YYDKDF (reference sequence). CDR3 sequence reads: CATSKGKGDNYGYTF. The DNA for the CDR3 is TGTGCCACCAGCAAGGGAAAAGGGGATAACTATGGCTACACCTTC.

The chain recombines TRBV5-5 with TRBJ2-5; D is undetermined. The V end was cut by 0 bases, the J end by 5 bases, with 8 bases between. The germline V gene has CDR1 SGHKS and CDR2 YYEKEE (reference sequence). The CDR3 is made up of 13 amino acids. CDR3 bases: TGTGCCAGCAGCTTGGCGGTAACGGAGACCCAGTACTTC. This gives the protein CASSLAVTETQYF.

The chain employs TRBV14 and TRBJ1-4, with 10 nucleotides matching TRBD1. The V gene's germline CDR1 is SGHDN and CDR2 FVKESK. The CDR3 is 15 residues long. The ends lost 3 bases at V and 6 bases at J; junction bases unmatched: 4. CDR3 amino acids: CASSQGTGAHEKLFF. The DNA of the CDR3 is TGTGCCAGCAGCCAGGGGACAGGGGCCCATGAAAAACTGTTTTTT.

The chain joins TRBV3-1 (or the pseudogene TRBV3-2) to TRBJ1-2; D might be TRBD1 (5 bases). Germline V gene sequence: CDR1 LGHDT, CDR2 YNNKEL (reference sequence). The V and J ends lost 0 bases and 8 bases respectively, with 28 bases between them. The CDR3 runs 19 residues. CDR3 sequence reads: CASSQDRSLGIRGGTGYTF. The CDR3 bases are TGTGCCAGCAGCCAAGATCGGTCTTTAGGGATAAGGGGTGGAACGGGCTACACCTTC.

This chain links TRBV7-9 with TRBJ2-7, with TRBD2 matching 9 bases. The CDR3 sequence is 13 residues long. Germline loops: CDR1 SEHNR, CDR2 FQNEAQ (reference sequence). The J segment lost 9 bases and the V segment lost 4 bases, leaving 7 bases of the junction unmatched. The CDR3 DNA sequence: TGTGCCAGCAGCTATAGCGGGGGCACCGGGCAGTACTTC. It codes for CASSYSGGTGQYF.

This clone came up many times. CDR3 sequence reads: CSVLTGYEQYF. The DNA of the CDR3 is TGCAGTGTTCTGACTGGCTACGAGCAGTACTTC. The rearrangement uses TRBV20-1 and TRBJ2-7, with D unresolved. Germline V gives CDR1 DFQATT, CDR2 SNEGSKA (reference sequence). V gave up 7 bases and J gave up 3 bases, with 10 bases separating them. This CDR3 has 11 residues.

This clone was counted between two and nine times. At one boundary the junction diverges from the germline segment, which might be a read error. The rearrangement uses TRBV3-1 (or the pseudogene TRBV3-2) and TRBJ2-3, with D possibly being TRBD2 (5 bases). Germline CDR1 reads LGHDT; CDR2 reads YNNKEL (reference sequence). The CDR3 has 14 residues. The CDR3 DNA sequence: TGTGCCAGCAGTCAAGGTTCCGGGGCAGATACGCAGTATTTT. It is translated as CASSQGSGADTQYF.

V is TRBV18 and J is TRBJ2-3, with a possible D match to TRBD2 (6 bases). The germline V and J ends were trimmed by 0 bases and 4 bases, with 14 bases remaining between them. This CDR3 spans 16 amino acids. Germline V gene lookup returns CDR1 KGHSH and CDR2 LQKENI. CDR3: CASSPPGLRGPDTQYF. CDR3 DNA sequence: TGTGCCAGCTCACCACCGGGACTCCGGGGCCCAGATACGCAGTATTTT.

This sequence joins TRBV11-2 and TRBJ1-6; maybe TRBD1 (6 bases). The V end lost 0 bases, the J end lost 4 bases, and 19 bases lay between the germline ends. Germline-derived CDR1 and CDR2 are SGHAT and FQNNGV. This CDR3 comprises 19 residues. The CDR3 sequence is CASSLDPGGAPIYNSPLHF. The CDR3 DNA sequence: TGTGCCAGCAGCTTAGATCCGGGGGGCGCCCCCATTTATAATTCACCCCTCCACTTT. Drawing the rest from reference TRBV11-2 and TRBJ1-6, the complete variable domain is EAGVAQSPRYKIIEKRQSVAFWCNPISGHATLYWYQQILGQGPKLLIQFQNNGVVDDSQLPKDRFSAERLKGVDSTLKIQPAKLEDSAVYLCASSLDPGGAPIYNSPLHFGNGTRLTVT.

The chain joins TRBV28 to TRBJ2-7; TRBD1 aligns across 7 bases. Germline V gene sequence: CDR1 MDHEN, CDR2 SYDVKM. The trim removed 5 bases at V and 1 base at J, leaving 8 bases unmatched. This CDR3 contains 15 residues. CDR3 sequence reads: CASSNRGILSYEQYF. For the CDR3, the DNA is TGTGCCAGCAGTAACAGGGGTATCCTTTCCTACGAGCAGTACTTC.

V and J are TRBV2 and TRBJ2-5; 12 bases match TRBD1. V was clipped by 6 bases and J by 4 bases; unmatched bases: 9. CDR3 length equals 16 residues. Germline loops: CDR1 SNHLY, CDR2 FYNNEI. CDR3 protein: CASSLSGTGGSETQYF. The CDR3 DNA is TGTGCCAGCAGCCTCTCCGGGACAGGGGGCTCAGAGACCCAGTACTTC. Supplemented by reference TRBV2 and TRBJ2-5, the full variable domain reads EPEVTQTPSHQVTQMGQEVILRCVPISNHLYFYWYRQILGQKVEFLVSFYNNEISEKSEIFDDQFSVERPDGSNFTLKIRSTKLEDSAMYFCASSLSGTGGSETQYFGPGTRLLVL.

This clone was recorded once. The V and J genes are TRBV9 and TRBJ2-3; 11 nucleotides agree with TRBD2. Germline loops: CDR1 SGDLS, CDR2 YYNGEE. Losses at the gene ends were 0 bases for V and 1 base for J; bases not matched to a gene: 1. The CDR3 spans 16 residues. In DNA, the CDR3 is TGTGCCAGCAGCGTAGTGACTAGCGGGGGCACAGATACGCAGTATTTT. Amino acids: CASSVVTSGGTDTQYF.

The chain combines TRBV28 with TRBJ1-5; D may be TRBD1 (6 bases). V was trimmed by 6 bases and J by 3 bases, leaving 12 bases between them. Germline-derived CDR1 and CDR2 are MDHEN and SYDVKM. This CDR3 comprises 14 residues. The CDR3 nucleotides read TGTGCCAGCAGCCTCAGGGGTGACAATCAGCCCCAGCATTTT. Translated, it gives CASSLRGDNQPQHF.

The rearrangement uses TRBV30 and TRBJ2-5; 8 positions agree with TRBD2. This CDR3 has 16 amino acids. CDR1 and CDR2 (germline): GTSNPN, SVGIG (reference sequence). Trimming took 0 bases from V and 5 from J; bases not matched to a gene: 11. As DNA, the CDR3 is TGTGCCTGGAGTGTACCCACCGGGACTAGGATTGAGACCCAGTACTTC. Translated, it gives CAWSVPTGTRIETQYF.

This clone was seen many times. The V gene is TRBV7-2, the J gene TRBJ2-3; TRBD2 might be the D (5 bases). Germline V gene sequence: CDR1 SGHTA, CDR2 FQGNSA. V lost 1 base to trimming and J lost 1 base, with 15 bases between them. The CDR3 consists of 17 residues. The CDR3 bases are TGTGCCAGCAGCTTAGGTATGGGTAGCGCAGGCACAGATACGCAGTATTTT. Its translation is CASSLGMGSAGTDTQYF.

The V gene is TRBV28, the J gene TRBJ2-1; 9 nucleotides line up with TRBD1. Germline trimming cut 6 bases from V and 2 bases from J; bases unmatched to any gene: 5. This CDR3 contains 15 residues. Per germline, CDR1 MDHEN and CDR2 SYDVKM. For the CDR3, the DNA is TGTGCCAGCAGCCCCAGGACAGGGGCCTACAATGAGCAGTTCTTC. Its protein is CASSPRTGAYNEQFF.